This paragraph reports one T cell receptor beta chain. Its antigen is not known. The data are from a study of breast tumors, draining lymph nodes, adjacent tissues. Study-wide points: The lymph node origin of tumor T cells was framed as consistent with a hypothesis, not demonstrated. Findings are consistent with lymph node origin and intratumoral expansion of most tumor T cells. Luminal-like breast cancer showed significantly greater tumor-nontumor repertoire similarity than basal-like breast cancer did.

Axillary draining lymph nodes of breast cancer patients supplied the node samples. TCRdb called the multiplex PCR reads again in MiXCR, with one record for every CDR3 protein. Found here are about 270,000 distinct CDR3 sequences, about 30% of them singletons; the top ten hold more than 1%. The clonotype comes from a female donor with breast cancer. Some clones in this sample may be carry-over from other donors' samples. What was sequenced was axillary lymph node tissue.

The CDR3 coding sequence is TGCAGTGCTAGGTATGGGGACTATGGCTACACCTTC. It yields the protein CSARYGDYGYTF. V usage is TRBV20-1 and J usage is TRBJ1-2, with D unresolved. Per germline, CDR1 DFQATT and CDR2 SNEGSKA (reference sequence). Trimming took 3 bases from V and 3 from J, leaving 8 bases between them. This CDR3 has 12 residues.